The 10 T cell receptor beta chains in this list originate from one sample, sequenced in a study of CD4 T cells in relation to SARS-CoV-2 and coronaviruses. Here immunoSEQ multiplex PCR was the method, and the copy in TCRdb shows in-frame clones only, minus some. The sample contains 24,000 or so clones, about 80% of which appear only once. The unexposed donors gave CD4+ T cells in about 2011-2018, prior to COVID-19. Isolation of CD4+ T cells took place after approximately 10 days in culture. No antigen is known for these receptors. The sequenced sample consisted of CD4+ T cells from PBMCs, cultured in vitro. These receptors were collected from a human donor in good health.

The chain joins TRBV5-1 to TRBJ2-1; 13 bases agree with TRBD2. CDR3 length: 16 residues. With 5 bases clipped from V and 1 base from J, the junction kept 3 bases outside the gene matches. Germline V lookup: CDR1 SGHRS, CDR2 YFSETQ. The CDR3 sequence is CASRRTSGSSYNEQFF. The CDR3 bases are TGCGCCAGCAGACGGACTAGCGGGAGTTCCTACAATGAGCAGTTCTTC.

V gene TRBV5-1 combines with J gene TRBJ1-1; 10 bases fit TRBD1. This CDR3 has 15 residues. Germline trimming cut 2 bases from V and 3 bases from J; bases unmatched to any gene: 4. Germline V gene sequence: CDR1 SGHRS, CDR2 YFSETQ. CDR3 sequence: CASSFATGGDTEAFF. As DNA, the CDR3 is TGCGCCAGCAGCTTCGCGACAGGGGGCGACACTGAAGCTTTCTTT.

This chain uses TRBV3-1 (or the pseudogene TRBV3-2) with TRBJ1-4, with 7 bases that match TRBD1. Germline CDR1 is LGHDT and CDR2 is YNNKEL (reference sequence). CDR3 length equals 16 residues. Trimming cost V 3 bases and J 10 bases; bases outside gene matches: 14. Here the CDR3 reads CASSHTQGSFLGKLFF. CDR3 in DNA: TGTGCCAGCAGCCACACACAGGGGTCCTTTCTGGGAAAACTGTTTTTT.

The CDR3, as DNA: TGTGCCAGCAGCGCAAGACAGGGGGCGCAAAATGAGCAGTTCTTC. Protein product: CASSARQGAQNEQFF. The rearrangement links TRBV9 to TRBJ2-1; TRBD1 agrees at 10 bases. J was trimmed by 7 bases and V by 3 bases; bases with no gene match: 7. CDR1 and CDR2 (germline): SGDLS, YYNGEE. The CDR3 totals 15 residues.

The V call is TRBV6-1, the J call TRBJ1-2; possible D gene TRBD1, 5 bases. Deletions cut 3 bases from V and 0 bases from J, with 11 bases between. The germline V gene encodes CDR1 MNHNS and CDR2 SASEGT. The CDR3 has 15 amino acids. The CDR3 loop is CASSEGEVANYGYTF. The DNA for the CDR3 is TGTGCCAGCAGTGAGGGGGAGGTAGCTAACTATGGCTACACCTTC.

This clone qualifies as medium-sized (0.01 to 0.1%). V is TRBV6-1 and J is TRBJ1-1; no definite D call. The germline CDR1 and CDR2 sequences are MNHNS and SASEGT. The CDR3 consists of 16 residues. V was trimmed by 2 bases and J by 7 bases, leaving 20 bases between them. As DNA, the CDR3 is TGTGCCAGCAGTGAATACGAAGGGTCGCCCACTGGTGAAGCTTTCTTT. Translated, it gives CASSEYEGSPTGEAFF.

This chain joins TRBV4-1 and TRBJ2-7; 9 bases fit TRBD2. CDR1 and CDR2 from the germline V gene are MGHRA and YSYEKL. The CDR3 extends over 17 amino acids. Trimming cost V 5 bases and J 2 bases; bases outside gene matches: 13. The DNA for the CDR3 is TGCGCCAGCAGCTGGAGAGTGCCTAGCGGGGCTCCCTACGAGCAGTACTTC. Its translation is CASSWRVPSGAPYEQYF.

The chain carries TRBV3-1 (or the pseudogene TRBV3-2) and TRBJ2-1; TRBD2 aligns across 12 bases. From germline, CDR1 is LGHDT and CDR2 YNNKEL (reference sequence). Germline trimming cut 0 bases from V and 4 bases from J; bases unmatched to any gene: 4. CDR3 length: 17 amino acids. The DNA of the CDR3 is TGTGCCAGCAGCCAAGATTCTAGCGGGAGGGTATACAATGAGCAGTTCTTC. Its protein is CASSQDSSGRVYNEQFF.

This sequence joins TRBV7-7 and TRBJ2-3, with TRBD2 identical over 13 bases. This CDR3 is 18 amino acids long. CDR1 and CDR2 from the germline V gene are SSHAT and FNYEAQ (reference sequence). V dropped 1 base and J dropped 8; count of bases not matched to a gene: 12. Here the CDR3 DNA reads TGTGCCAGCAGCTTAGGACGCGGACTAGCGGGAGAGTTGGGTACGCAGTATTTT. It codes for CASSLGRGLAGELGTQYF.

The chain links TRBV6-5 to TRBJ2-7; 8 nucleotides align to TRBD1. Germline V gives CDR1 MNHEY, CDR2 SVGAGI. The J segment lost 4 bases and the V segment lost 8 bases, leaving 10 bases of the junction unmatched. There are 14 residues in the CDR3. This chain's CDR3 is CASSGTGQGYEQYF. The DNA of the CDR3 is TGTGCCAGCTCGGGGACAGGACAGGGTTACGAGCAGTACTTC.